The 9 T cell receptor beta chains reported below all come from one sample, sequenced in a study of T cell clonality in common variable immunodeficiency. Method: immunoSEQ multiplex PCR; TCRdb's copy keeps in-frame clones and lacks some. This sample comprises roughly 34,000 clones, none seen once only. The sample was peripheral blood mononuclear cells. The receptor set was obtained from a person aged 18 to 70 in good health.

The sample holds many counts of this clone. The read ends 3 residues shy of where the CDR3 ends; the end is completed using the germline J gene. This chain connects TRBV6-2 or TRBV6-3 to TRBJ2-2, with TRBD2 matching over 7 bases. Trimming at V came to 6 bases and at J to 6 bases, leaving 4 bases not matched to a gene. Germline V gene lookup returns CDR1 MNHEY and CDR2 SVGEGT. The CDR3 consists of 13 residues. The CDR3 region is CASRLAGAGELFF. The part of the CDR3 DNA that was read is TGTGCCAGCAGATTAGCGGGTGCCGGGGAG.

This clone was observed at least ten times. Read sequence stops 3 residues before the CDR3 end, and the germline J gene provides the missing end. J is TRBJ2-7 and V is TRBV18; the D gene is possibly TRBD1 (6 bases). Trimming stripped 0 bases from V and 6 bases from J, with 15 bases between. The germline V gene encodes CDR1 KGHSH and CDR2 LQKENI. The CDR3 length is 15 residues. CDR3 region: CASSPPRGQYREQYF. The CDR3 bases that were read are TGTGCCAGCTCACCACCGAGAGGACAGTATCGCGAG. Drawing the rest from reference TRBV18 and TRBJ2-7, the complete variable domain is NAGVMQNPRHLVRRRGQEARLRCSPMKGHSHVYWYRQLPEEGLKFMVYLQKENIIDESGMPKERFSAEFPKEGPSILRIQQVVRGDSAAYFCASSPPRGQYREQYFGPGTRLTVT.

This clone has at least ten counts. The missing CDR3 end, 3 residues past where the read stops, is filled in from the germline J gene. This rearrangement joins TRBV29-1 to TRBJ1-2; the D gene is possibly TRBD1 (6 bases). Trimming took off 7 bases at V and 6 bases at J, with 12 bases between the two ends. CDR3 length equals 11 residues. Germline CDR1 SQVTM, CDR2 ANQGSEA. CDR3 DNA (partial): TGCAGCGCCCCTAAGGGGGATGGC. This sequence encodes CSAPKGDG. The whole CDR3 sequence is CSAPKGDGYTF.

A few counts support this clone. The junction differs from germline at one of its ends, possibly a read error. The sequenced fragment ends 3 residues before the CDR3 boundary, so the rest is inferred from the germline J gene. V usage is TRBV7-3 and J usage is TRBJ1-1; 9 nucleotides line up with TRBD1. The CDR3 covers 16 residues. Germline CDR1 is SGHTA and CDR2 is FQGTGA. The sequenced CDR3 bases are TGCGCCAGCAGCTTAGCGCCTTTGGGGACAGGGTCTGTA. It translates to CASSLAPLGTGSV. The complete CDR3 protein is CASSLAPLGTGSVAFF.

In its sample, this clone was seen many times. The sequenced fragment ends 3 residues before the CDR3 boundary, so the rest is inferred from the germline J gene. The rearrangement uses TRBV30 and TRBJ2-5; 8 bases are a match to TRBD2. Germline V CDR1 and CDR2: GTSNPN, SVGIG (reference sequence). This CDR3 contains 13 residues. V was clipped by 0 bases and J by 4 bases; unmatched bases: 1. The part of the CDR3 DNA that was read is TGTGCCTGGAGTGTACGGGGGGGAGAGACC. Its translation: CAWSVRGGET. The entire CDR3 is CAWSVRGGETQYF.

This clone has ten or more counts. The read terminates 3 residues ahead of where the CDR3 ends, so the germline J gene completes it. The chain has TRBV16 and TRBJ2-1; 9 bases are shared with TRBD2. Germline V CDR1 and CDR2: KGHSY, FQNENV. V gave up 3 bases and J gave up 7 bases; unmatched junction bases: 1. This CDR3 contains 13 residues. CDR3 loop: CASSHGLANEQFF. CDR3 bases read: TGTGCCAGCAGCCATGGACTAGCGAATGAG.

In its sample, this clone was seen many times. The read falls 3 residues short of the CDR3 end, and the missing part is taken from the germline J gene. V usage is TRBV10-3 and J usage is TRBJ2-5; 7 bases align to TRBD1. The CDR3 extends over 13 amino acids. Per germline, CDR1 ENHRY and CDR2 SYGVKD. The V gene end was trimmed by 4 bases and the J gene end by 2 bases; junction bases not matched to a gene: 1. CDR3 DNA, as far as it was read: TGTGCCATCAGTGCGGGACAGCAAGAGACC. Amino acids: CAISAGQQET. The CDR3, in full, reads CAISAGQQETQYF.

Details on this clone: Read coverage stops 3 residues before the CDR3 terminus; the germline J gene supplies the remainder. The gene calls are TRBV11-1 and TRBJ2-7; TRBD1 matches 8 bases. V lost 5 bases, J lost 5 bases, and 8 bases stayed unmatched. The CDR3 totals 14 residues. In germline, CDR1 is SGHAT, CDR2 FQDESV (reference sequence). CDR3 amino acids: CASSLRDRRHEQYF. The covered CDR3 bases are TGTGCCAGCAGCCTCCGGGACAGGCGGCACGAG. Filled out from reference TRBV11-1 and TRBJ2-7, the complete variable domain reads EAEVAQSPRYKITEKSQAVAFWCDPISGHATLYWYRQILGQGPELLVQFQDESVVDDSQLPKDRFSAERLKGVDSTLKIQPAELGDSAMYLCASSLRDRRHEQYFGPGTRLTVT.

The table lists this clone with many counts. The CDR3 is cut off 3 residues early in the read; its end comes from the germline J gene. The chain uses TRBV18 and TRBJ1-2; weak D call: TRBD1 (5 bases). The CDR3 is 14 residues long. Deletions cut 6 bases from V and 4 bases from J, with 15 bases between. Germline CDR1 and CDR2: KGHSH and LQKENI. The CDR3 loop reads CASSLEQAGYGYTF. CDR3 DNA (partial): TGTGCCAGCTCCCTGGAACAGGCCGGCTATGGC.